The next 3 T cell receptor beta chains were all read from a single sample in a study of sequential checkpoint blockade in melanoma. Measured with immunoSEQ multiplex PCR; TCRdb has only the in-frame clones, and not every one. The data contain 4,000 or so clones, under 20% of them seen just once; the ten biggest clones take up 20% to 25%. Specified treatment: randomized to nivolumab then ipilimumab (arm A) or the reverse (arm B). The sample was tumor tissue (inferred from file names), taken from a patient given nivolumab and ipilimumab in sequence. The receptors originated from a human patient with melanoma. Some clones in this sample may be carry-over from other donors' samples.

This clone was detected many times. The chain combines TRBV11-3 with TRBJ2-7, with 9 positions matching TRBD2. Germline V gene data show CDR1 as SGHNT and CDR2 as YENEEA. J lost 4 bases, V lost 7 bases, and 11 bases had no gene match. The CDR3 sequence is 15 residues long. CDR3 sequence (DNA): TGTGCCAGCACCCCCGCGGGGGGGAAGGGTTACGAGCAGTACTTC. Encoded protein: CASTPAGGKGYEQYF.

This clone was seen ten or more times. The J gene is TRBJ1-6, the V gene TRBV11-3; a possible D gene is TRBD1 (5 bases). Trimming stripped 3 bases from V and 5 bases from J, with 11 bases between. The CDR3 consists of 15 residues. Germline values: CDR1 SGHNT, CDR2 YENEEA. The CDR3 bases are TGTGCCAGCAGCTTCGCGGGACGGGATAATTCACCCCTCCACTTT. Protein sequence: CASSFAGRDNSPLHF. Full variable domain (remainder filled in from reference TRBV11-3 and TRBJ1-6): EAGVVQSPRYKIIEKKQPVAFWCNPISGHNTLYWYLQNLGQGPELLIRYENEEAVDDSQLPKDRFSAERLKGVDSTLKIQPAELGDSAVYLCASSFAGRDNSPLHFGNGTRLTVT.

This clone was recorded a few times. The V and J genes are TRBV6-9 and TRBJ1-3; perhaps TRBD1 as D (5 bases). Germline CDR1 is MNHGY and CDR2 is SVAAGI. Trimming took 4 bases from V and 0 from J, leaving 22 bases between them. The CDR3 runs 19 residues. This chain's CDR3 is CASSLEFLGRDYSGNTIYF. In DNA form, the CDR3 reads TGTGCCAGCAGTTTAGAATTCTTGGGCAGGGACTACTCTGGAAACACCATATATTTT.